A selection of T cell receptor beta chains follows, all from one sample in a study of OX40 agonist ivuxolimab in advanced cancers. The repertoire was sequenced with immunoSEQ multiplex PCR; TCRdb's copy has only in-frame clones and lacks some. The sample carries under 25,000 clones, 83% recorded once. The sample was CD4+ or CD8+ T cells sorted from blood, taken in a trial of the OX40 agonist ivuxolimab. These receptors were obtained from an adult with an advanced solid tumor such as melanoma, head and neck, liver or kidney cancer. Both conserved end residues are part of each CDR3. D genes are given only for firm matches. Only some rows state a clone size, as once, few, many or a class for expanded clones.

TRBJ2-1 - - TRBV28 TGTGCCAGCAGTTTCCGGGTCTACAATGAGCAGTTCTTC CASSFRVYNEQFF
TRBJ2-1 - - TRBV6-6 TGTGCCAGCAGTTACGGGGAGGGGGACTACAATGAGCAGTTCTTC CASSYGEGDYNEQFF
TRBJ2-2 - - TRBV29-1 TGCAGCGTTGAAGAAGGAGGCACCGGGGAGCTGTTTTTT CSVEEGGTGELFF
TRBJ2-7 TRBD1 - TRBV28 TGTGCCAGCAGTTCACCGGGACAGCTCTACGAGCAGTACTTC CASSSPGQLYEQYF
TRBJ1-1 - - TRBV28 TGTGCCAGCAGGGACTACACTGAAGCTTTCTTT CASRDYTEAFF
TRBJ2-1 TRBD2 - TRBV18 TGTGCCAGCTCACCTGGACTAGCGGGATACAATGTTATAAATGAGCAGTTCTTC CASSPGLAGYNVINEQFF
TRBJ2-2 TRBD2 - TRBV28 TGTGCCAGTTTGACCGTGCTAGCGGGGACCGGGGAGCTGTTTTTT CASLTVLAGTGELFF
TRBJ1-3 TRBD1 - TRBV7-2 TGTGCCAGCAAGACAGGGGATCTCTCTGGAAACACCATATATTTT CASKTGDLSGNTIYF
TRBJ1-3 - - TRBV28 TGTGCCAGCGTTCGTGACTCTGGAAACACCATATATTTT CASVRDSGNTIYF
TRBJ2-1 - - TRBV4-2 TGTGCCAGCAGCCAACTGACAGGATCCAATGAGCAGTTCTTC CASSQLTGSNEQFF
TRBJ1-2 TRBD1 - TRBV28 TGTGCCAGCAGGGGGGGGACAGAGACCAAGCTCTATGGCTACACCTTC CASRGGTETKLYGYTF
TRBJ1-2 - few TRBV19 TGTGCCAGTAAACCCCCAGGGGAGCATGGCTACACCTTC CASKPPGEHGYTF
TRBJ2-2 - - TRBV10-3 TGTGCCATCAGTGGGTTAGGGCAGGGCGGATTAGGCTACACCGGGGAGCTGTTTTTT CAISGLGQGGLGYTGELFF
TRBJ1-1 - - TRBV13 TGTGCCAGCAGCACCGCCGGACTCCCGACTGAAGCTTTCTTT CASSTAGLPTEAFF
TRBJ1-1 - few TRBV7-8 TGTGCCAGCAGCTCGACAGGTAGGACTGAAGCTTTCTTT CASSSTGRTEAFF
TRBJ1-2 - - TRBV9 TGTGCCAGCAGTGGAGGGACGGACTATGGCTACACCTTC CASSGGTDYGYTF
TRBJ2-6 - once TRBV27 TGTGCCAGCAGTTTATCTTATGGGGCCAACGTCCTGACTTTC CASSLSYGANVLTF
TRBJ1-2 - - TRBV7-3 TGTGCCAGCAGCCCTGACCCTTCGGGGGCCCACACCTTC CASSPDPSGAHTF
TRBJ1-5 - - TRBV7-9 TGTGCCAGCAGCGACCTTTACAGGCGGTATAGCAATCAGCCCCAGCATTTT CASSDLYRRYSNQPQHF
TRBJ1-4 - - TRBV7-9 TGTGCCAGCAGCTTGCAGGGCGTGAGCGAAAAACTGTTTTTT CASSLQGVSEKLFF
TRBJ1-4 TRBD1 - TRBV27 TGTGCCAGCAGTTTTGACAGGGTTGGGGAAAAACTGTTTTTT CASSFDRVGEKLFF
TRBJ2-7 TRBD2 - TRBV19 TGTGCCAGTAGTTGGGGACTAGCGGCCACCTACGAGCAGTACTTC CASSWGLAATYEQYF
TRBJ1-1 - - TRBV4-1 TGCGCCAGCAGCCAAGGGCGGGGGCCCGCGAACACTGAAGCTTTCTTT CASSQGRGPANTEAFF
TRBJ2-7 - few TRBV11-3 TGTGCCAGCAGCTTTACGGGGACCGAGACCTACGAGCAGTACTTC CASSFTGTETYEQYF
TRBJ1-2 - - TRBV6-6 TGTGCCAGCAGCCCCGGGACAAGCAGCTATGGCTACACCTTC CASSPGTSSYGYTF
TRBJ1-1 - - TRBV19 TGTGCCAGTAAGGGGATGGACACTGAAGCTTTCTTT CASKGMDTEAFF
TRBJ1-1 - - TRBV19 TGTGCCAGTAGTTACTCCGGAATTGAAGCTTTCTTT CASSYSGIEAFF
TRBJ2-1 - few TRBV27 TGTGCCAGCAGAGCGGGTCATGATAGGGATGTTGGCTCCTACAATGAGCAGTTCTTC CASRAGHDRDVGSYNEQFF
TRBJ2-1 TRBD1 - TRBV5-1 TGCGCCAGCAGCTTGGGACAGGGAATCAATGAGCAGTTCTTC CASSLGQGINEQFF
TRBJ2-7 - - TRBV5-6 TGTGCCAGCAGCTTGGATTCGGGGAACGAGCAGTACTTC CASSLDSGNEQYF
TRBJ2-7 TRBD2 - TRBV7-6 TGTGCCAGCAGCTTAGGACGGGGGGGCTACGAGCAGTACTTC CASSLGRGGYEQYF
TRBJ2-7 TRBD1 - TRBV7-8 TGTGCCAGCAGCTCAGGGACAGGGGACGAGCAGTACTTC CASSSGTGDEQYF
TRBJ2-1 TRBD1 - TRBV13 TGTGCCAGCAGCCTACTACCTCCGGGACAGGGAAACAATGAGCAGTTCTTC CASSLLPPGQGNNEQFF
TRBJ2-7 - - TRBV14 TGTGCCAGCAGCCAAGATCGGGGGAGATACTACGAGCAGTACTTC CASSQDRGRYYEQYF
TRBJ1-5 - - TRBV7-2 TGTGCCAGCAGCCCGGTGGGCCAGCCCCAGCATTTT CASSPVGQPQHF
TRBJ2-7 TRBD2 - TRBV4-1 TGCGCCAGCAGCCAAGAAGGTCGGGGGGTCTCCTACGAGCAGTACTTC CASSQEGRGVSYEQYF
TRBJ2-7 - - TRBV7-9 TGTGCCAGCAGCCCGACCTGGCAGCGGAGCGAGCAGTACTTC CASSPTWQRSEQYF
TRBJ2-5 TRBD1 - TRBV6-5 TGTGCCAGCTCGGACAGGGGTAGAGAGACCCAGTACTTC CASSDRGRETQYF
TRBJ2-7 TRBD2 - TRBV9 TGTGCCAGCAGCCCTTGGCAGGGACTAGCGGGAGCCGAGCAGTACTTC CASSPWQGLAGAEQYF
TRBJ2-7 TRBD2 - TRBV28 TGTGCCACCACTTGGGAGGGGTGGGAGCAGTACTTC CATTWEGWEQYF
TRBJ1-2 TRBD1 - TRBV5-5 TGTGCCAGCAGCTTCGGACAGGCCAGCGATGGCTACACCTTC CASSFGQASDGYTF
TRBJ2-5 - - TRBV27 TGTGCCAGCAGAAAGTCCAAGCAAGAGACCCAGTACTTC CASRKSKQETQYF
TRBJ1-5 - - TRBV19 TGTGCCAGTAGCAGAAGCAATCAGCCCCAGCATTTT CASSRSNQPQHF
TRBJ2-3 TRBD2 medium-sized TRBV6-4 TGTGCCAGCAGTGACTCTAGCGGGGGCACAGATACGCAGTATTTT CASSDSSGGTDTQYF
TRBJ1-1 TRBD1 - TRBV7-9 TGTGCCAGCAGCTTGATTAGGACAGGGGGTTTCGAAGCTTTCTTT CASSLIRTGGFEAFF
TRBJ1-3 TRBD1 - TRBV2 TGTGCCAGCAGTGACTGGACAGGTGCAGGAAACACCATATATTTT CASSDWTGAGNTIYF
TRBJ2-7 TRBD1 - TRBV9 TGTGCCAGCAGCGGAGGGACAGGGAGCTCCTACGAGCAGTACTTC CASSGGTGSSYEQYF
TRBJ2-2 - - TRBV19 TGTGCCAGTAGTATAGATTTCACGGGGCCGAACACCGGGGAGCTGTTTTTT CASSIDFTGPNTGELFF
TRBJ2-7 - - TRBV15 TGTGCCACCAGCAGTAGCAGGGCCTACGAGCAGTACTTC CATSSSRAYEQYF
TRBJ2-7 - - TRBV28 TGTGCCAGCAGGCCGCCCGCCCGCTACGAGCAGTACTTC CASRPPARYEQYF
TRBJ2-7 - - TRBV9 TGTGCCAGCAGCGCATTGGGGACGAGGATGAACGAGCAGTACTTC CASSALGTRMNEQYF
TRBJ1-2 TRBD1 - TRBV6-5 TGTGCCAGCAGTTACTCAAGACAGGGAGGAAATGGCTACACCTTC CASSYSRQGGNGYTF
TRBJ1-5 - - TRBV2 TGTGCCAGCGGGGGGCCAGGGGCTAGCAATCAGCCCCAGCATTTT CASGGPGASNQPQHF
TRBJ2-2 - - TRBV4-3 TGCGCCAGCAGCCAAGACGTGGCCTACACCGGGGAGCTGTTTTTT CASSQDVAYTGELFF
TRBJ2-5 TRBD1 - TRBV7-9 TGTGCCAGCAGCTTAAACAGGGGAGAGACCCAGTACTTC CASSLNRGETQYF
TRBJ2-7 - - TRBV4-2 TGTGCCAGCAGCTCGCTACGCGGGACTCCTTCCTACGAGCAGTACTTC CASSSLRGTPSYEQYF
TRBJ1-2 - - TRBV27 TGTGCCAGCAGTTTGGTACAGGGATTTGGCTACACCTTC CASSLVQGFGYTF
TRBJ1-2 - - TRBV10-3 TGTGCCATCAGTCCCGGGACCCCGGCTAACTATGGCTACACCTTC CAISPGTPANYGYTF
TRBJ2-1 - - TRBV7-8 TGTGCCAGCAGCTTAGCGAAGGCGGGACGCTACAATGAGCAGTTCTTC CASSLAKAGRYNEQFF
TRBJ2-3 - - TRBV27 TGTGCCAGCAGTTTAAAAGGGACATTGGGCACAGATACGCAGTATTTT CASSLKGTLGTDTQYF